The 26 T cell receptor beta chains below all came from one sample that was sequenced in a study of cytomegalovirus exposure and HLA in healthy donors (dated by TCRdb to 2017 to 2019). Library construction relied on the immunoSEQ multiplex PCR assay. The multiplex PCR relied on a mix of 60 forward primers for TCR Vbeta segments and 13 reverse primers for TCR Jbeta segments. Held by TCRdb, this immuneACCESS table contains in-frame sequences only and omits some clones. Under half of the omission traces to an unresolved V gene where checked; the cause of the rest is unknown. Across this sample there are roughly 90,000 clones, with about four fifths seen only once. The ten top clones hold approximately 7.5% of the sample. The sample was PBMCs. These receptors were obtained from a man in his thirties or forties in good health and CMV-seronegative.

This clone was picked up one time. The chain employs TRBV19 and TRBJ2-2; a weak D match, TRBD2 (5 bases). V was shortened by 3 bases and J by 7 bases, with 6 bases between the two germline ends. The V gene's germline CDR1 is LNHDA and CDR2 SQIVND (reference sequence). The CDR3 length is 12 residues. The DNA of the CDR3 is TGTGCCAGTAGTATTCGGGGCGGGGAGCTGTTTTTT. Its protein is CASSIRGGELFF.

This chain connects TRBV6-5 to TRBJ1-4; D is unresolved. CDR1 is MNHEY, CDR2 SVGAGI, per germline. V lost 0 bases and J 5 bases, leaving 7 bases between the germline ends. The CDR3 has 14 amino acids. CDR3 DNA sequence: TGTGCCAGCAGTTACTCAACGGGGAATGAAAAACTGTTTTTT. The encoded protein is CASSYSTGNEKLFF.

The V gene is TRBV7-2, the J gene TRBJ2-7; 15 nucleotides line up with TRBD2. The CDR3 length is 16 residues. V lost 5 bases and J lost 7; bases outside the gene matches: 9. Per germline, CDR1 SGHTA and CDR2 FQGNSA. Here the CDR3 DNA reads TGTGCCAGCAGCCCCGGACTAGCGGGGGGGTGGAGGGAGCAGTACTTC. The encoded protein is CASSPGLAGGWREQYF.

This clone was counted a few times. The V call is TRBV4-1, the J call TRBJ2-7; D not certain. With 0 bases removed from V and 6 bases from J, the gap between germline ends came to 9 bases. The CDR3 runs to 13 residues. In germline, CDR1 is MGHRA, CDR2 YSYEKL. The DNA of the CDR3 is TGCGCCAGCAGCCAAGATGAGTATTTCGAGCAGTACTTC. This codes for CASSQDEYFEQYF.

In this sample, this clone turned up once. The rearrangement links TRBV5-4 to TRBJ1-1; D remains unclear. The CDR3 totals 13 residues. Trimming took 0 bases from V and 1 from J, leaving 4 bases between them. Germline V gene sequence: CDR1 SGHNT, CDR2 YYREEE (reference sequence). This CDR3 is CASSLAGNTEAFF. The CDR3 DNA reads TGTGCCAGCAGCTTGGCGGGGAACACTGAAGCTTTCTTT.

The chain carries TRBV30 and TRBJ1-4, with 7 bases fitting TRBD1. The V gene's germline CDR1 is GTSNPN and CDR2 SVGIG (reference sequence). J was trimmed by 4 bases and V by 3 bases; bases with no gene match: 2. The CDR3 has 13 amino acids. CDR3: CAWRRDSNEKLFF. In DNA, the CDR3 is TGTGCCTGGAGGAGGGACAGTAATGAAAAACTGTTTTTT. The full variable domain, in which reference TRBV30 and TRBJ1-4 provide the parts outside the CDR3, is SQTIHQWPATLVQPVGSPLSLECTVEGTSNPNLYWYRQAAGRGLQLLFYSVGIGQISSEVPQNLSASRPQDRQFILSSKKLLLSDSGFYLCAWRRDSNEKLFFGSGTQLSVL.

The chain combines TRBV7-4 with TRBJ2-1, with 7 positions matching TRBD1. V shed 1 base, J shed 0 bases, and the junction held 12 bases outside the gene matches. CDR3 length: 19 amino acids. Germline assignment: CDR1 SGHVT and CDR2 SQSDAQ. CDR3 sequence: CASSLVGGLGFCSYNEQFF. The CDR3 coding sequence is TGTGCCAGCAGCTTAGTAGGGGGCCTGGGCTTTTGCTCCTACAATGAGCAGTTCTTC.

The gene calls are TRBV5-1 and TRBJ2-5, with 14 positions matching TRBD2. The ends lost 3 bases at V and 1 base at J; junction bases unmatched: 2. Germline V CDR1 and CDR2: SGHRS, YFSETQ. The CDR3 totals 16 residues. CDR3 loop: CASSSGLAGVQETQYF. Written as DNA, the CDR3 is TGCGCCAGCAGCTCGGGACTAGCGGGGGTCCAAGAGACCCAGTACTTC.

V and J are TRBV10-3 and TRBJ1-2; a possible D gene is TRBD1 (5 bases). The germline V gene has CDR1 ENHRY and CDR2 SYGVKD. The CDR3 length is 12 residues. V lost 8 bases, J lost 7 bases, and 14 bases lay in between. The CDR3 nucleotides are TGTGCCATCCGGGGGGACTCAGGTGGCTACACCTTC. This codes for CAIRGDSGGYTF.

This clone is a singleton in its sample. The gene calls are TRBV12-5 and TRBJ1-5, with D unresolved. Trimming took off 3 bases at V and 4 bases at J, with 7 bases between the two ends. The CDR3 contains 13 residues. Germline V lookup: CDR1 LGHNT, CDR2 FRNRAP. The CDR3 coding sequence is TGTGCTAGTGGTTTAGCTCCTAATCAGCCCCAGCATTTT. This translates into CASGLAPNQPQHF.

This chain connects TRBV6-6 to TRBJ2-5; 9 nucleotides align to TRBD2. CDR3 length equals 15 residues. V lost 2 bases, J lost 3 bases, and 4 bases stayed unmatched. In germline, CDR1 is MNHNY, CDR2 SVGAGI (reference sequence). The CDR3, as DNA: TGTGCCAGCAGTTACGGTCTAGCGGGGAAAGAGACCCAGTACTTC. Amino acids: CASSYGLAGKETQYF.

The chain recombines TRBV6-5 with TRBJ1-1, with D possibly TRBD1 on 6 matching bases. Germline assignment: CDR1 MNHEY and CDR2 SVGAGI. This CDR3 is 14 amino acids long. Trimming removed 5 bases from V and 1 base from J, with 11 bases in between. CDR3 in DNA: TGTGCCAGCAGTCGCACAGGGACGAACACTGAAGCTTTCTTT. It specifies CASSRTGTNTEAFF.

Points on this clone: At one end the junction does not follow the germline gene, possibly because of a read error. The chain has TRBV5-1 and TRBJ2-2, with 10 bases fitting TRBD1. The V gene's germline CDR1 is SGHRS and CDR2 YFSETQ. The CDR3 contains 16 residues. The CDR3: CASSPRQGANTGELFF. CDR3 nucleotide sequence: TGCGCCAGCAGCCCACGACAGGGGGCGAATACCGGGGAGCTGTTTTTT.

The V call is TRBV7-6, the J call TRBJ1-2; 7 bases align to TRBD1. Germline V gene data show CDR1 as SGHVS and CDR2 as FNYEAQ. After removal of 0 bases from V and 2 bases from J, the junction contained 15 bases not matched to a gene. This CDR3 has 19 amino acids. CDR3 sequence (DNA): TGTGCCAGCAGCTTAGCGGGGACAGCTAACTTTGCACAGAACTATGGCTACACCTTC. Translating gives CASSLAGTANFAQNYGYTF.

The chain is built from TRBV6-5 and TRBJ1-1; no reliable D call. CDR3 length equals 15 residues. V lost 8 bases to trimming and J lost 3 bases, with 19 bases between them. Germline CDR1 MNHEY, CDR2 SVGAGI. The CDR3 DNA follows: TGTGCCAGCTCCCTCGAGGATAGCAGCTACACTGAAGCTTTCTTT. This codes for CASSLEDSSYTEAFF.

The chain uses TRBV27 and TRBJ2-7; a possible D gene is TRBD1 (5 bases). Per the germline V gene, CDR1 is MNHEY and CDR2 is SMNVEV (reference sequence). The CDR3 has 16 amino acids. Between the trimmed V and J ends, which lost 6 bases and 0 bases, there was a span of 18 bases. The CDR3 spells CASSPHGADSSYEQYF. CDR3 DNA sequence: TGTGCCAGCAGCCCTCATGGGGCAGATAGCTCCTACGAGCAGTACTTC.

As concerns this clone: At one of its ends the junction is not consistent with the germline gene, which may arise from a read error. V is TRBV2 and J is TRBJ1-2; TRBD1 is a possible D gene (6 bases). The CDR3 is made up of 8 amino acids. Looked up from germline, CDR1 is SNHLY and CDR2 is FYNNEI. The CDR3 spells CATYGTNF. In DNA form, the CDR3 reads TGTGCCACTTATGGGACAAACTTC.

The CDR3 region has the DNA TGTGCCAGCAGCCCAGGGACAGGGACCGGGGAGACCCAGTACTTC. It specifies CASSPGTGTGETQYF. This chain joins TRBV7-2 and TRBJ2-5; 9 bases map to TRBD1. Unmatched junction bases numbered 9, after V lost 5 bases and J lost 5 bases. Germline V gives CDR1 SGHTA, CDR2 FQGNSA. The CDR3 runs to 15 residues.

This chain links TRBV5-4 with TRBJ1-4, with 8 nucleotides matching TRBD1. CDR1 is SGHNT, CDR2 YYREEE, per germline (reference sequence). Germline trimming cut 3 bases from V and 11 bases from J; bases unmatched to any gene: 6. The CDR3 runs 13 residues. The CDR3 coding sequence is TGTGCCAGCAGCTGGACGGACAGGGATAAACTGTTTTTT. Translated: CASSWTDRDKLFF.

The chain combines TRBV6-1 with TRBJ2-1; 7 nucleotides line up with TRBD2. The CDR3 has 15 amino acids. J was trimmed by 8 bases and V by 0 bases; bases with no gene match: 7. Germline lookup yields CDR1 MNHNS and CDR2 SASEGT. CDR3: CASSEAAGEVHEQFF. The CDR3 DNA is TGTGCCAGCAGTGAAGCGGCGGGAGAGGTCCATGAGCAGTTCTTC.

This chain connects TRBV27 to TRBJ2-7, with D unresolved. Germline CDR1 is MNHEY and CDR2 is SMNVEV (reference sequence). V gave up 0 bases and J gave up 2 bases, with 5 bases separating them. This CDR3 spans 13 amino acids. DNA of the CDR3: TGTGCCAGCAGTTTATCGGGCGCCTACGAGCAGTACTTC. Protein sequence: CASSLSGAYEQYF.

The genes are TRBV7-8 and TRBJ2-7; the D is unclear. CDR3 size: 14 residues. The germline gives CDR1 SGHVS, CDR2 FQNEAQ. V gave up 2 bases and J gave up 7 bases, with 15 bases separating them. CDR3 in DNA: TGTGCCAGCAGCTTATCAGAACCCCTTGGTGAGCAGTACTTC. This sequence encodes CASSLSEPLGEQYF. The variable domain in full, completed from reference TRBV7-8 and TRBJ2-7, reads GAGVSQSPRYKVAKRGQDVALRCDPISGHVSLFWYQQALGQGPEFLTYFQNEAQLDKSGLPSDRFFAERPEGSVSTLKIQRTQQEDSAVYLCASSLSEPLGEQYFGPGTRLTVT.

The table lists this clone with a few counts. This rearrangement joins TRBV28 to TRBJ2-7; TRBD1 aligns across 9 bases. Germline CDR1 MDHEN, CDR2 SYDVKM. The CDR3 spans 15 residues. Germline trimming cut 2 bases from V and 1 base from J; bases unmatched to any gene: 3. CDR3 protein: CASSLPGQGSYEQYF. The DNA of the CDR3 is TGTGCCAGCAGTTTACCGGGACAGGGATCCTACGAGCAGTACTTC.

The chain uses TRBV7-9 and TRBJ2-1; 7 bases fit TRBD2. The germline V gene encodes CDR1 SEHNR and CDR2 FQNEAQ (reference sequence). The junction had 12 bases not matched to a gene; V was cut back by 5 bases and J by 5 bases. The length of the CDR3 is 16 residues. The CDR3 region is CASSPAGTKFHNEQFF. The CDR3 coding sequence is TGTGCCAGCAGCCCAGCCGGGACTAAATTCCACAATGAGCAGTTCTTC.

The chain links TRBV28 to TRBJ1-2; 9 bases map to TRBD1. Unmatched junction bases numbered 10, after V lost 8 bases and J lost 12 bases. Germline loops: CDR1 MDHEN, CDR2 SYDVKM. This CDR3 comprises 12 residues. The DNA for the CDR3 is TGTGCCAGCCGGGACAGGGCCACTCAAAACACCTTC. Its protein is CASRDRATQNTF.

The V gene is TRBV7-3, the J gene TRBJ2-1; tentatively, D is TRBD1 (6 bases). CDR1 and CDR2 (germline): SGHTA, FQGTGA. V dropped 0 bases and J dropped 2 bases, with 8 bases sitting between them. CDR3 length: 15 amino acids. The CDR3 spells CASSLTGDTYNEQFF. CDR3 DNA: TGTGCCAGCAGCTTAACAGGGGACACCTACAATGAGCAGTTCTTC. Based on the CDR3 plus reference TRBV7-3 and TRBJ2-1, the full variable domain is GAGVSQTPSNKVTEKGKYVELRCDPISGHTALYWYRQSLGQGPEFLIYFQGTGAADDSGLPNDRFFAVRPEGSVSTLKIQRTERGDSAVYLCASSLTGDTYNEQFFGPGTRLTVL.